This T cell receptor beta chain was documented in a study of glioma-infiltrating T cells. General study points: Very few CDR3 sequences were shared between tissue and blood.

Using RNA template, CDR3s of TCR alpha and beta were amplified with iRepertoire arm-PCR. One-step reverse transcription and amplification started from approximately 100-400 ng of tissue mRNA or PBMC total RNA. TCRdb redid the calling of the multiplex PCR reads with MiXCR, one entry per CDR3 protein. In the table there are about 140,000 distinct CDR3 sequences, approximately 39% of which are singletons. This clonotype was counted between two and nine times. Its antigen remains unidentified. Germline V gene data show CDR1 as SGHTA and CDR2 as FQGTGA. V lost 3 bases and J 3 bases, leaving 6 bases between the germline ends. The CDR3 consists of 13 residues.

V is TRBV7-3 and J is TRBJ1-5; D uncertain. Sequencing was performed on glioma tissue, nonneoplastic brain tissue, or PBMCs (not recorded which). The TCR sequence derives from a human donor with low-grade glioma or glioblastoma, undergoing nonglioma brain surgery, or in good health (not recorded which). The CDR3 reads CASSFSVNQPQHF. The DNA for the CDR3 is TGTGCCAGCAGCTTTTCAGTCAATCAGCCCCAGCATTTT.